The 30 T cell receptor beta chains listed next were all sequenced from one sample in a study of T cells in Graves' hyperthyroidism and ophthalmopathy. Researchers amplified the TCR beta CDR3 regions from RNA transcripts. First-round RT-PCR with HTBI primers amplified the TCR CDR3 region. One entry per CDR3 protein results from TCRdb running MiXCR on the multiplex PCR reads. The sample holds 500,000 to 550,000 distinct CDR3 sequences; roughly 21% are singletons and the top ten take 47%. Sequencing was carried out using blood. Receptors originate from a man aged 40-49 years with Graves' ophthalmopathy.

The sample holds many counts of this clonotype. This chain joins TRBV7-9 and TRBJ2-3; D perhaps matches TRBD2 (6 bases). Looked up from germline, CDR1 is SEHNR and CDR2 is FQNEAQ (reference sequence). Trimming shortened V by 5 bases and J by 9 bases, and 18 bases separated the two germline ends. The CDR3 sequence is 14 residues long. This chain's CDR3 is CASSPWGETKTQYF. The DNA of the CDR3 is TGTGCCAGCAGCCCCTGGGGGGAGACGAAAACGCAGTATTTT.

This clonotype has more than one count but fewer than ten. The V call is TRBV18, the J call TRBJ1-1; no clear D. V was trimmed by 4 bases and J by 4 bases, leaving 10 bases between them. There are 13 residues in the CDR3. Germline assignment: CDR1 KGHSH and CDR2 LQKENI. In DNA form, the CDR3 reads TGTGCCAGCTCACGGTGGAGAGGCACTGAAGCTTTCTTT. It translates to CASSRWRGTEAFF.

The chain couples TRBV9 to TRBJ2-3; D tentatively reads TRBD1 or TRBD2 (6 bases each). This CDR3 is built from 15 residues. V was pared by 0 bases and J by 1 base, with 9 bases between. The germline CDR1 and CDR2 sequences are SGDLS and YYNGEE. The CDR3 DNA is TGTGCCAGCAGCGTAGCCGGGGGCGGCACAGATACGCAGTATTTT. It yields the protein CASSVAGGGTDTQYF. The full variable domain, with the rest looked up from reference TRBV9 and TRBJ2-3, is DSGVTQTPKHLITATGQRVTLRCSPRSGDLSVYWYQQSLDQGLQFLIQYYNGEERAKGNILERFSAQQFPDLHSELNLSSLELGDSALYFCASSVAGGGTDTQYFGPGTRLTVL.

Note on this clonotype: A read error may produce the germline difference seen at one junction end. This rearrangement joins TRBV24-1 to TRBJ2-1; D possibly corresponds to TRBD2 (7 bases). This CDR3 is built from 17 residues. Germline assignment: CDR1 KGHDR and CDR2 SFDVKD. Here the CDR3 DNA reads TGTGCCACCAGTGATCCGGGGGGCGGGGGCTCCTACAATGAGCGGTTCTTC. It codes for CATSDPGGGGSYNERFF.

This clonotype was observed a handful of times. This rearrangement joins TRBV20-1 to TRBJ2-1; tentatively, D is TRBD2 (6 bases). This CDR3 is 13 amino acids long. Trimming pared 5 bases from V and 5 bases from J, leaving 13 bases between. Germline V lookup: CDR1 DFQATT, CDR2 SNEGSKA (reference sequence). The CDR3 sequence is CSAHPGLNNEQFF. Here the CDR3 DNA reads TGCAGTGCTCACCCGGGACTCAACAATGAGCAGTTCTTC.

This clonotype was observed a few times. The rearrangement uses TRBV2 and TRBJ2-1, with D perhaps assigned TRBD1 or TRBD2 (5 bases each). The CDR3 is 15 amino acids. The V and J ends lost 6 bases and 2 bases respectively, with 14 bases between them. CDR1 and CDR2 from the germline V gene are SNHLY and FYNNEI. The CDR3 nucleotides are TGTGCCAGCAGCCACCCGGGACCCACCTACAATGAGCAGTTCTTC. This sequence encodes CASSHPGPTYNEQFF.

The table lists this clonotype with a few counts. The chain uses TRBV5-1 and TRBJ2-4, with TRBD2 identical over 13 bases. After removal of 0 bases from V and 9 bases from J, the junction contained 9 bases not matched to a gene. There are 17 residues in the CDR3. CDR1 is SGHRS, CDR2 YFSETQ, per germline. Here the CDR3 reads CASSLAGGLAGSSIQYF. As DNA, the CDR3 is TGCGCCAGCAGCTTGGCCGGGGGACTAGCGGGATCAAGCATTCAGTACTTC.

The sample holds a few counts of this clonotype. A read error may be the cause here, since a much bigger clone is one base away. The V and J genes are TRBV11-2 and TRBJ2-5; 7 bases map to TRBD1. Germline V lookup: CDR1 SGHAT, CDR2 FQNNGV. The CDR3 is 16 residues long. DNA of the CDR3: TGTGCCAGCAGCTTCAGGGGGTCACGGAACCAAGAGACCCGGTACTTC. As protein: CASSFRGSRNQETRYF.

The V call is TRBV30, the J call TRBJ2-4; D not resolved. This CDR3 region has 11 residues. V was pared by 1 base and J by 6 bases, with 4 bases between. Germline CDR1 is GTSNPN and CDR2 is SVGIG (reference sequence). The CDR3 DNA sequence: TGTGCCTGGAGTGCGGGAAACATTCAGTACTTC. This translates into CAWSAGNIQYF.

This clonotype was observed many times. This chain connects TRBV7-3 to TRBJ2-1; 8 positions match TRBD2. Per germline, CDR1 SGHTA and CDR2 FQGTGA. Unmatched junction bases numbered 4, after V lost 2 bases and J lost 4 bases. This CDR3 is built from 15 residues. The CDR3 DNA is TGTGCCAGCAGCTTAGGGGCTAGCGGGTACAATGAGCAGTTCTTC. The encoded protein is CASSLGASGYNEQFF.

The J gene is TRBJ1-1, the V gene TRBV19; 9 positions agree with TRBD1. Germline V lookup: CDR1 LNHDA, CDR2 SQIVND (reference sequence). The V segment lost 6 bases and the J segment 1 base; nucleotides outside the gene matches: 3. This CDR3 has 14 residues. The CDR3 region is CASSHRGPNTEAFF. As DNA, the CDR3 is TGTGCCAGTAGCCACAGGGGGCCGAACACTGAAGCTTTCTTT.

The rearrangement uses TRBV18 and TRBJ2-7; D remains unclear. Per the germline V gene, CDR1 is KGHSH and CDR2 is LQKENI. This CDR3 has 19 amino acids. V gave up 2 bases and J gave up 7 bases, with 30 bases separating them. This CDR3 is CASSPGRVGLRADLTEQYF. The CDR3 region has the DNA TGTGCCAGCTCACCAGGTCGGGTGGGCTTGAGAGCCGATCTTACGGAGCAGTACTTC.

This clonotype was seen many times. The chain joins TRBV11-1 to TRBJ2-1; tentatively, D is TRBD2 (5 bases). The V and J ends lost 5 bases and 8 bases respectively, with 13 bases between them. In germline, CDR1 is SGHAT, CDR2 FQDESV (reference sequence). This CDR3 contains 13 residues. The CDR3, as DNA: TGTGCCAGCAGCGAGGGAGTGGTGGATGAGCAGTTCTTC. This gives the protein CASSEGVVDEQFF.

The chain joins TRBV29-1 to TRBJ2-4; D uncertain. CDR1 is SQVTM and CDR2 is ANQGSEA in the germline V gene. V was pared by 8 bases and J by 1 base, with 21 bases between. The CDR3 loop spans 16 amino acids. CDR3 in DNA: TGCAGCCCTACCCTAGATGGACGTGGGGCCAAAAACATTCAGTACTTC. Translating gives CSPTLDGRGAKNIQYF.

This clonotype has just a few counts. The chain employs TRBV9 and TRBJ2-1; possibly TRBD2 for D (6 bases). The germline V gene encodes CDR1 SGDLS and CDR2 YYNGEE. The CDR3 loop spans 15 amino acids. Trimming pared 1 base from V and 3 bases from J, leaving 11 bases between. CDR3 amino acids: CASSVMSSDYNEQFF. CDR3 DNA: TGTGCCAGCAGCGTAATGTCTAGCGACTACAATGAGCAGTTCTTC. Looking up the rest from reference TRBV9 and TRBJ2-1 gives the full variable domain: DSGVTQTPKHLITATGQRVTLRCSPRSGDLSVYWYQQSLDQGLQFLIQYYNGEERAKGNILERFSAQQFPDLHSELNLSSLELGDSALYFCASSVMSSDYNEQFFGPGTRLTVL.

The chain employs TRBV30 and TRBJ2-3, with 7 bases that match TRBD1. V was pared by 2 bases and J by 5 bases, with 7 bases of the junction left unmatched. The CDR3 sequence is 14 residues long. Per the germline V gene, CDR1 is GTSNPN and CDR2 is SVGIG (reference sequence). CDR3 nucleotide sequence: TGTGCCTGGAGTAGGGGACCAGGGGGAGATACGCAGTATTTT. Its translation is CAWSRGPGGDTQYF.

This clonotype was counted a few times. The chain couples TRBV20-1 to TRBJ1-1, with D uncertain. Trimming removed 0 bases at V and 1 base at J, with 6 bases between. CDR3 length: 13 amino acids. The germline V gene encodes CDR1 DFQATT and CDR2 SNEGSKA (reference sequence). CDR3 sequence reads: CSARERPNTEAFF. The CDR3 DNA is TGCAGTGCTAGAGAACGCCCGAACACTGAAGCTTTCTTT.

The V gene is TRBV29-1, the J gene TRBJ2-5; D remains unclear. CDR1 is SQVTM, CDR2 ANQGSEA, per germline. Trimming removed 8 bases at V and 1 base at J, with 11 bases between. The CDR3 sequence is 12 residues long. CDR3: CSCGVAQETQYF. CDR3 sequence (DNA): TGCAGCTGCGGAGTAGCCCAAGAGACCCAGTACTTC. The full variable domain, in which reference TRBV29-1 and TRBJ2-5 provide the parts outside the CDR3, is SAVISQKPSRDICQRGTSLTIQCQVDSQVTMMFWYRQQPGQSLTLIATANQGSEATYESGFVIDKFPISRPNLTFSTLTVSNMSPEDSSIYLCSCGVAQETQYFGPGTRLLVL.

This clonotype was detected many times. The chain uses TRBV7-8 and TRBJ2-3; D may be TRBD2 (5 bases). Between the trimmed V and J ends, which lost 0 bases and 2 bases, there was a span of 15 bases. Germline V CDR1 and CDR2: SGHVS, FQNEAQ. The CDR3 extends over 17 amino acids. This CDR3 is CASSLAEGEGATDTQYF. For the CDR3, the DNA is TGTGCCAGCAGCTTAGCGGAAGGTGAGGGAGCCACAGATACGCAGTATTTT.

Written as DNA, the CDR3 is TGCGCCAGCAGCTTGGAGGGGGGGCATTTGGACACTGAAGCTTTCTTT. Residues: CASSLEGGHLDTEAFF. This chain connects TRBV5-1 to TRBJ1-1; a possible D gene is TRBD1 (6 bases). Trimming cost V 0 bases and J 3 bases, with 15 bases left between them. The CDR3 loop spans 16 amino acids. From germline, CDR1 is SGHRS and CDR2 YFSETQ.

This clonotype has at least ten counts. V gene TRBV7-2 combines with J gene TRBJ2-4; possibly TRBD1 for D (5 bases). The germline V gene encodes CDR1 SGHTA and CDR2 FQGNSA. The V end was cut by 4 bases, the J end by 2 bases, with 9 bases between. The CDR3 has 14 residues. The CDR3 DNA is TGTGCCAGCAGCTCCAGGGAAACCAAAAACATTCAGTACTTC. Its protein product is CASSSRETKNIQYF.

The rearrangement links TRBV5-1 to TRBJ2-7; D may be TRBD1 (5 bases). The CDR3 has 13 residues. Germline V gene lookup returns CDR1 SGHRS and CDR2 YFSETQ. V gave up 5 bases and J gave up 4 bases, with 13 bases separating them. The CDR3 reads CASRYRQSYEQYF. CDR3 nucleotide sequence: TGCGCCAGCAGGTACCGACAGTCTTACGAGCAGTACTTC.

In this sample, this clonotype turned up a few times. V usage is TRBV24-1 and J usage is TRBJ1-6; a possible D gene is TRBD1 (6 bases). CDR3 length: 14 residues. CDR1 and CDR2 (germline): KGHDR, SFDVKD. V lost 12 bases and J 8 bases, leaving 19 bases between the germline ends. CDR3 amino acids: CAGPTGIKDSPLHF. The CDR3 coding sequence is TGTGCCGGTCCGACAGGTATTAAAGATTCACCCCTCCACTTT.

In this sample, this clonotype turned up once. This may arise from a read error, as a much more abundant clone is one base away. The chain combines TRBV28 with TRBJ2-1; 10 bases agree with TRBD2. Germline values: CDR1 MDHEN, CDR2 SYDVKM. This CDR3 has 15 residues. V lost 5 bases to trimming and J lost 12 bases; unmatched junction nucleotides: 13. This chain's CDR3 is CASSPGLATPTTQFF. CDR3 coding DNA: TGTGCCAGCAGTCCGGGACTAGCGACTCCCACGACGCAGTTCTTC.

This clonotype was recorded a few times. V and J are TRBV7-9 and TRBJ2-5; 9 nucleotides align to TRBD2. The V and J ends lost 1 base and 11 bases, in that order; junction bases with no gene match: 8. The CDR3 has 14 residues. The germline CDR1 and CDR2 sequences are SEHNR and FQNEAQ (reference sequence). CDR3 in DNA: TGTGCCAGCAGCTTAGTCGCTAGCGGGAAAGGACAGTACTTC. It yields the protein CASSLVASGKGQYF.

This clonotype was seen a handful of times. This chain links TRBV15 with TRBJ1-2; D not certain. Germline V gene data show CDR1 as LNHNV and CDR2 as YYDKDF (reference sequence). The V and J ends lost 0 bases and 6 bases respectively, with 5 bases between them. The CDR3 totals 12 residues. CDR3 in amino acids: CATSRDRDGYTF. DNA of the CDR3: TGTGCCACCAGCAGAGACCGAGATGGCTACACCTTC.

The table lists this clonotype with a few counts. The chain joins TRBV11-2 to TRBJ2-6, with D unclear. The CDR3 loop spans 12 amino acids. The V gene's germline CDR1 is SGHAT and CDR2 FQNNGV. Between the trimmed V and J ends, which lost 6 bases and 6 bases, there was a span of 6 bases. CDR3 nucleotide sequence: TGTGCCAGCAGTCTTGAGGCCAACGTCCTGACTTTC. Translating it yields CASSLEANVLTF.

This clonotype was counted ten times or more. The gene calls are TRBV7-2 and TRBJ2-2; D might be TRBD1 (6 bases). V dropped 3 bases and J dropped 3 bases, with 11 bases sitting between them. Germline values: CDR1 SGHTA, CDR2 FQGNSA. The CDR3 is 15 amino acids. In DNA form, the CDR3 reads TGTGCCAGCAGCTTGTATGCAGGGGACACCGGGGAGCTGTTTTTT. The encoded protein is CASSLYAGDTGELFF.

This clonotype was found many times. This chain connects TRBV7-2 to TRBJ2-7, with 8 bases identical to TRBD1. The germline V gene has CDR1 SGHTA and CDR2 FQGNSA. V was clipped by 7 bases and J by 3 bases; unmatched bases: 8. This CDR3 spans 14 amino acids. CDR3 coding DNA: TGTGCCAGCAACCCAGGGGGCGTCCGCTACGAGCAGTACTTC. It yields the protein CASNPGGVRYEQYF.

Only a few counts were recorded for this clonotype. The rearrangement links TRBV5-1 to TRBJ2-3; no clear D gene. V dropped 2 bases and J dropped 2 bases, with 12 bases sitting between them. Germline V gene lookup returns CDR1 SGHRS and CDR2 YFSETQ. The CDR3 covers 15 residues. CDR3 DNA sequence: TGCGCCAGCAGCTTTCAGGACCTCCTCACAGATACGCAGTATTTT. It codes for CASSFQDLLTDTQYF.